This T cell receptor (beta chain) was identified in a study of blood T cells in healthy people across ages (dated by TCRdb to the mid-2010s). In the study overall: In model experiments, roughly one uniquely barcoded TCR beta cDNA molecule per two T cells was captured by template switching. The study measured age-related changes in TCR beta repertoire diversity using deep sequencing normalized with unique cDNA molecular identifiers. The donors were split into four age groups: young (average about 16 years), middle-aged (around 37), aged (approximately 59) and long-lived (roughly 77). For two donors (one aged 18 to 29 and one aged 80 or older), the study analyzed two additional independent replicas of 1 million unique cDNA reads from the same blood draw.

Cut back by 0 bases and 6 bases, the V and J ends lie 9 bases apart. CDR1 SGHRS and CDR2 YFSETQ are derived from the germline V gene. The CDR3 goes from the cysteine to the phenylalanine over 14 residues. Only the CDR3 DNA stays, 42 bases, in frame from base 1. Library generation was performed with 5' RACE. Data came from an Illumina HiSeq 2500. The second PCR ran for about 6 to 11 cycles and used a J-beta primer mix along with a sample-barcoded 5' primer. A template-switch 5' adaptor carrying 12 random nucleotides introduced a unique molecular identifier onto each TCR beta cDNA molecule. At least 2.5 million CDR3-containing paired-end reads were obtained from each sample. The Mint cDNA synthesis kit, primed by a TRBC-specific oligonucleotide, was used to synthesize first-strand cDNA from all RNA. After uracil-DNA glycosylase treatment, a first 18-cycle PCR used universal primers M1SS and BC2_uni_R on all cDNA. Per the original workflow: For normalization, 1 million high-quality reads, each with a distinct molecular identifier, were randomly selected from each sample. Reads sharing molecular identifiers were discarded rather than binned into consensus sequences. MiTCR, run with a Q25 quality threshold and the strictest error-elimination algorithm, handled CDR3 identification, clonotype clustering and error correction. A nonparametric unseen species model with Euler transformation was used to estimate a lower bound on total TCR beta diversity. The public reads were reprocessed in TCRdb via fastp at Q25 and MiXCR, keeping in-frame beta chains. Each record represents a unique CDR3 protein, reported with the most common genes and DNA among its rows. TCRdb assigned the V and J calls; the authors' analysis was not used. The sample table records roughly 550,000 distinct CDR3 sequences; under 30% of these occur just once. The top ten hold 8.5% to 9.5% of the sample.

The sample holds many counts of this clonotype. It lacks a known antigen. Base qualities were left out, and no much larger clone turns up one base away. Donors were 39 systemically healthy Caucasian individuals from Russia aged roughly 6 to 100 years. Each donor gave roughly 9.5 milliliters of peripheral blood, collected into EDTA-treated Vacutainer tubes. PBMCs were isolated by Ficoll-Paque density-gradient centrifugation, with at least 6 million obtained per sample. Total RNA, at least 6 micrograms per sample, was extracted from PBMCs with Trizol reagent. Naive CD45RAhigh/CD27high T cell percentages were measured by flow cytometry on a PBMC aliquot from every donor. The paper as a whole reports these results and caveats: There was a strong correlation between observed TCR beta diversity and the percentage of naive T cells measured by flow cytometry. The CMV infection status of donors was not known, potentially confounding age-related changes in expanded clonotypes. Compared with the aged group, more naive CD4+ T cells, fewer expanded clones and increased TCR diversity were shown by the long-lived group, suggesting age selection. Since profiling was done on bulk unsorted PBMCs, naive and antigen-experienced compartments could not be conclusively compared. Total diversity estimates from one million sequenced T cells were considered lower bounds and underestimates. Observed TCR beta diversity per million T cells fell roughly linearly with age, and a significant reduction was already apparent by age about 38.

Another study also made use of these data, one on T cells of mothers and their children. Reported in the second study: Nine systemically healthy Caucasian individuals served as donors, namely three mothers together with their six children. cDNA synthesis used all of the extracted RNA, with roughly 1.6 ug of RNA in each 15 ul reaction. In the second PCR, the M1S primer introduced both the sample barcodes and 2-4 random nucleotides. More than 9 million TCR beta CDR3 reads were obtained from each mother, and about 3 million reads were obtained from each child. TCR recombination output is similarly shaped by thymic selection in related and unrelated pairs, with a minor effect exerted by inherited differences. Normalized repertoire overlap in related mother-child pairs was always slightly higher than in unrelated mother-child pairs, but the difference was never significant. With a sensitivity of approximately 92 clones per million clonotypes, no persistent microchimeric T cell clones were detected. To look for features that set related mother-child pairs apart from unrelated individuals, the researchers ran deep NGS to compare the TCR beta repertoires of mothers and children. On average, the children were about 12 +/- 4 years old, while the mothers were approximately 40 +/- 4 years old. After adapters were ligated using NEBNext reagents, the libraries underwent 100+100 nt paired-end sequencing on an Illumina HiSeq 2000. To prevent cross-contamination, the mother and child libraries were prepared a month apart and were sequenced in separate runs. For each donor, somewhere between roughly 450,000 and 2,000,000 distinct TCR beta clonotypes were identified. Naive TCR beta clonotypes were estimated from low-frequency clonotypes matched to each donor's FACS-determined naive share, without sorting.

The TCR was taken from a boy aged 5-17 years in good health. The chain couples TRBV5-1 to TRBJ2-2; the D gene is perhaps TRBD2, on 6 matching bases. Specimen: blood. Here is the DNA: TGCGCCAGCAGCTTGGTGGCGGGGCCCGGGGAGCTGTTTTTT. The resulting protein is CASSLVAGPGELFF.